The clone carrying this TCR beta chain was recorded only once. Its antigen remains unknown. The method was immunoSEQ multiplex PCR; TCRdb's version includes in-frame clones alone and lacks a portion of them. This table holds about 57,000 clones, roughly 79% found once. The CDR3 covers 15 residues. Between the trimmed V and J ends, which lost 3 bases and 1 base, there was a span of 10 bases. In germline, CDR1 is KGHSH, CDR2 LQKENI. The time point denotes: pretreatment peripheral blood. Patients were living with locally advanced or metastatic urothelial carcinoma. This entry comes from a study of PD-L1 blockade in urothelial cancer. Study-level points and caveats: Tumor-associated blood clones were expanded more by durable-benefit patients at 3 weeks.

This TCR was sampled from a man aged 70-80 years with urothelial cancer. The chain recombines TRBV18 with TRBJ1-5; D remains ambiguous. The sample in question was PBMCs, obtained around atezolizumab (anti-PD-L1) treatment. The CDR3 spells CASSPWADSNQPQHF. CDR3 DNA: TGTGCCAGCTCACCGTGGGCAGACAGCAATCAGCCCCAGCATTTT.